This TCR beta chain is from a study of blood T cells in healthy people across ages. The authors ran a second PCR of about 6 to 11 cycles using a sample-barcoded 5' primer and a J-beta primer mix. Every cDNA molecule carried a tag from a template-switch adaptor bearing 12 random nucleotides. TCRdb analysed the 5' RACE reads with MiXCR anew, one entry per CDR3 protein. The table shows around 780,000 distinct CDR3 sequences, with more than 25% occurring only once. This clonotype was counted between two and nine times. The same data also went into a second study, on T cells of mothers and their children. That paper adds: Related mother-child pairs shared slightly more overlap than unrelated pairs, but the difference was non-significant.

Sequencing input: blood. This clonotype was obtained from a boy aged 5-17 years in good health.

This chain's CDR3 is CASSLTEDYGYTF. As DNA, the CDR3 is TGTGCCAGCAGTCTGACAGAGGATTATGGCTACACCTTC. The rearrangement joins TRBV12-3 or TRBV12-4 to TRBJ1-2, with D possibly TRBD1 on 5 matching bases. The CDR3 has 13 amino acids. V was pared by 5 bases and J by 5 bases, with 12 bases between.